The 8 T cell receptor beta chains given below trace back to one sample, sequenced in a study of T cell responses to AZD1222 COVID-19 vaccine. TCRdb's table, derived via immunoSEQ multiplex PCR, lists solely in-frame clones and lacks some. This table holds over 120,000 clones, roughly 92% found once. Sequencing used peripheral blood, obtained on day 0 of AZD1222 vaccination. These receptors were taken from an adult in good health.

The genes are TRBV11-3 and TRBJ2-3, with D possibly being TRBD2 (6 bases). Germline loops: CDR1 SGHNT, CDR2 YENEEA. The CDR3 contains 14 residues. V was cut by 1 base and J by 3 bases, with 8 bases left in between. CDR3: CASSLAGVTDTQYF. The CDR3 nucleotides read TGTGCCAGCAGCTTAGCGGGAGTGACAGATACGCAGTATTTT.

As for this clone: Other nucleotide sequences in the sample specify the same CDR3. The CDR3 sequence is CSVEAGRNTEAFF. The CDR3 DNA follows: TGCAGCGTTGAGGCGGGGCGGAACACTGAAGCTTTCTTT. V usage is TRBV29-1 and J usage is TRBJ1-1, with a tentative D call TRBD1 (5 bases). Germline V gives CDR1 SQVTM, CDR2 ANQGSEA. The CDR3 runs 13 residues. Trimming cost V 3 bases and J 1 base, with 9 bases left between them.

Concerning this clone itself: This same CDR3 is encoded by further DNA sequences in the sample. This chain joins TRBV7-9 and TRBJ1-4; D not resolved. Germline values: CDR1 SEHNR, CDR2 FQNEAQ (reference sequence). Trimming shortened V by 2 bases and J by 0 bases, and 4 bases separated the two germline ends. The length of the CDR3 is 14 residues. The CDR3 nucleotides are TGTGCCAGCAGCTTAAGGGCAACTAATGAAAAACTGTTTTTT. Its protein is CASSLRATNEKLFF.

This chain connects TRBV7-2 to TRBJ2-1; D is unclear. CDR1 SGHTA and CDR2 FQGNSA come from the germline V gene. With 1 base removed from V and 9 bases from J, the gap between germline ends came to 4 bases. The CDR3 covers 11 residues. CDR3 loop: CASSLGGEQFF. In DNA, the CDR3 is TGTGCCAGCAGCTTAGGAGGTGAGCAGTTCTTC.

The rearrangement uses TRBV5-4 and TRBJ1-2, with D perhaps matching TRBD1 (5 bases). Trimming left V 2 bases short and J 3 bases short, with 11 bases between. The CDR3 is 14 residues long. The germline CDR1 and CDR2 sequences are SGHNT and YYREEE (reference sequence). CDR3 bases: TGTGCCAGCAGCTTCTGGGGGAGTGACTATGGCTACACCTTC. It specifies CASSFWGSDYGYTF. The whole variable domain, remainder taken from reference TRBV5-4 and TRBJ1-2, is ETGVTQSPTHLIKTRGQQVTLRCSSQSGHNTVSWYQQALGQGPQFIFQYYREEENGRGNFPPRFSGLQFPNYSSELNVNALELDDSALYLCASSFWGSDYGYTFGSGTRLTVV.

This chain links TRBV7-6 with TRBJ1-3; D is possibly TRBD1 (5 bases). Trimming removed 0 bases at V and 0 bases at J, with 9 bases between. The CDR3 consists of 16 residues. Germline V lookup: CDR1 SGHVS, CDR2 FNYEAQ. The CDR3 region is CASSLAEQDSGNTIYF. The CDR3 DNA sequence: TGTGCCAGCAGCTTAGCGGAACAGGACTCTGGAAACACCATATATTTT.

The sample holds one count of this clone. The chain links TRBV5-1 to TRBJ1-5; 11 nucleotides line up with TRBD1. The CDR3 runs 14 residues. The germline V gene has CDR1 SGHRS and CDR2 YFSETQ. V was clipped by 4 bases and J by 7 bases; unmatched bases: 4. The CDR3 spells CASSVGQGAQPQHF. The CDR3 coding sequence is TGCGCCAGCAGCGTAGGACAGGGGGCGCAGCCCCAGCATTTT.

The chain carries TRBV7-9 and TRBJ1-2; 9 nucleotides agree with TRBD1. V shed 4 bases, J shed 2 bases, and the junction held 14 bases outside the gene matches. CDR1 is SEHNR, CDR2 FQNEAQ, per germline (reference sequence). This CDR3 has 18 residues. CDR3 amino acids: CASSSQPGQGGLNYGYTF. The CDR3, as DNA: TGTGCCAGCAGCTCCCAACCGGGACAGGGAGGGCTAAACTATGGCTACACCTTC.